The clone carrying this TCR beta chain has just one count. Its antigen remains unknown. The germline V and J ends were trimmed by 6 bases and 3 bases, with 12 bases remaining between them. Per the germline V gene, CDR1 is SGHVS and CDR2 is FNYEAQ. CDR3 length: 13 residues. Data came from immunoSEQ multiplex PCR; TCRdb stores just in-frame clones and leaves some out. The table includes tens of thousands of clones, around 89% detected once. The source of the sample is a study of OX40 agonist ivuxolimab in advanced cancers. Broader study findings: The expanded peripheral T cells' antigen specificity was not determined.

This clonotype was obtained from an adult with an advanced solid tumor such as melanoma, head and neck, liver or kidney cancer. The chain combines TRBV7-6 with TRBJ2-7, with D possibly TRBD2 on 6 matching bases. The specimen was CD4+ or CD8+ T cells sorted from blood, collected in a trial of the OX40 agonist ivuxolimab. The CDR3 DNA reads as TGTGCCAGCAGACTAGCTTCGGACTACGAGCAGTACTTC. This encodes CASRLASDYEQYF.